One and the same sample provided the 20 T cell receptor beta chains below, sequenced in a study of tumor-infiltrating lymphocytes in oesophageal squamous cell carcinoma. From the PCR reads, TCRdb called clonotypes with MiXCR, one entry per CDR3 protein. This sample carries approximately 20,000 distinct CDR3 sequences, 40% to 45% of them seen once, and the ten largest clones take roughly 13%. The specimen was normal esophageal tissue next to the tumor. These receptors all stem from a male donor with esophageal squamous cell carcinoma.

The V call is TRBV7-9, the J call TRBJ1-2; 9 bases fit TRBD1. Germline V gene data show CDR1 as SEHNR and CDR2 as FQNEAQ (reference sequence). The V and J ends lost 9 bases and 2 bases, in that order; junction bases with no gene match: 1. The CDR3 length is 12 residues. The CDR3: CASGQGNYGYTF. DNA for the CDR3: TGTGCCAGTGGACAGGGGAACTATGGCTACACCTTC.

This clonotype was seen many times. The junction and the germline gene differ at one end; a read error may be behind it. This sequence joins TRBV7-7 and TRBJ2-5; D might be TRBD1 (5 bases). The length of the CDR3 is 16 residues. Germline V gene sequence: CDR1 SSHAT, CDR2 FNYEAQ (reference sequence). Here the CDR3 DNA reads TGTGCTAGCAGCCCCGGACGGTCCGGTTCTGGGGCGTCCCAGTACTTC. It encodes CASSPGRSGSGASQYF.

The chain recombines TRBV5-1 with TRBJ2-1; a weak D match, TRBD2 (5 bases). Germline CDR1 and CDR2: SGHRS and YFSETQ. The germline V and J ends were trimmed by 1 base and 14 bases, with 16 bases remaining between them. This CDR3 is 13 amino acids long. The CDR3 sequence is CASSLWEKETEFF. The CDR3 DNA reads TGCGCCAGCAGCTTGTGGGAGAAGGAGACCGAGTTCTTC.

This clonotype was detected only a few times. This could be a read error, since a much larger clone is one nucleotide away. The gene calls are TRBV6-6 and TRBJ2-6; either TRBD1 or TRBD2 may fit D (5 bases each). The end of the DNA aligns better with TRBJ2-1, so the J call may be wrong. From germline, CDR1 is MNHNY and CDR2 SVGAGI (reference sequence). The CDR3 contains 16 residues. The CDR3 nucleotides read TGTGCCAGCAGTTACTCGTCGACGAGGGGTTCGGACGAGCAGTTCTTC. It encodes CASSYSSTRGSDEQFF.

Ten or more counts support this clonotype. The chain couples TRBV5-5 to TRBJ2-1; possible D gene TRBD1, 6 bases. Germline CDR1 reads SGHKS; CDR2 reads YYEKEE (reference sequence). Trimming stripped 6 bases from V and 2 bases from J, with 15 bases between. This CDR3 spans 15 amino acids. The CDR3 reads CASTWSGQPYNEQFF. The CDR3 DNA reads TGTGCCAGCACCTGGTCCGGACAGCCCTACAATGAGCAGTTCTTC.

This clonotype was picked up a small number of times. This CDR3 is CASSPWAKPYEQYF. The CDR3 nucleotides are TGTGCCAGCAGTCCCTGGGCCAAACCCTACGAGCAGTACTTC. This chain joins TRBV27 and TRBJ2-4; D remains ambiguous. The assigned J gene may be wrong: the sequence end matches TRBJ2-7 better. Per the germline V gene, CDR1 is MNHEY and CDR2 is SMNVEV (reference sequence). The CDR3 has 14 amino acids.

This clonotype is a singleton in its sample. One end of the junction does not line up with germline, which may come from a read error. The genes are TRBV12-3 or TRBV12-4 and TRBJ2-6, with TRBD1 as a possible D gene (5 bases). CDR3 length: 17 amino acids. The CDR3 region is CASSSWNWLSGANALTF. The CDR3, as DNA: TGTGCCAGCAGTTCGTGGAACTGGCTCTCTGGGGCCAACGCCCTGACTTTC.

By frequency in the sample, this clonotype is medium-sized (0.01 to 0.1%). The CDR3 reads CASSQTPGLVFHEQYF. DNA for the CDR3: TGTGCCAGCAGCCAAACCCCGGGACTAGTATTCCACGAGCAGTACTTC. V gene TRBV7-6 combines with J gene TRBJ2-7; 8 nucleotides align to TRBD2. This CDR3 is 16 amino acids long. V was pared by 5 bases and J by 5 bases, with 14 bases of the junction left unmatched. Germline CDR1 and CDR2: SGHVS and FNYEAQ.

V gene TRBV6-6 combines with J gene TRBJ2-1; TRBD2 matches 11 bases. Germline V gene sequence: CDR1 MNHNY, CDR2 SVGAGI (reference sequence). Trimming at V came to 6 bases and at J to 4 bases, leaving 5 bases not matched to a gene. The CDR3 is 15 residues long. CDR3 bases: TGTGCCAGCAGACTGACTAGCGGGAAATACAATGAGCAGTTCTTC. It yields the protein CASRLTSGKYNEQFF.

This clonotype was observed a handful of times. The V and J genes are TRBV6-1 and TRBJ2-5; tentatively, D is TRBD2 (6 bases). The end of the DNA fits TRBJ2-7 better, so the J call may be wrong. The CDR3 sequence is 16 residues long. Per germline, CDR1 MNHNS and CDR2 SASEGT. For the CDR3, the DNA is TGTGCCAGCAGTGAAGGAGGGCGGGGACCCTACTACGAGCAGTACTTC. It codes for CASSEGGRGPYYEQYF.

The genes are TRBV7-4 and TRBJ1-2; D is ambiguous. The CDR3 extends over 16 amino acids. CDR1 and CDR2 from the germline V gene are SGHVT and SQSDAQ. The V end lost 5 bases, the J end lost 1 base, and 17 bases lay between the germline ends. The CDR3 here is CASSPRAREVNYGYTF. DNA of the CDR3: TGTGCCAGCAGCCCCCGTGCTAGGGAGGTTAACTATGGCTACACCTTC.

This clonotype was seen many times. The chain recombines TRBV28 with TRBJ1-1, with 7 positions matching TRBD1. The CDR3 sequence is 16 residues long. Germline-derived CDR1 and CDR2 are MDHEN and SYDVKM. V was clipped by 5 bases and J by 5 bases; unmatched bases: 14. For the CDR3, the DNA is TGTGCCAGCAGTATGACAGGGTTCCGGCCGGGTACTGAAGCTTTCTTT. Its protein is CASSMTGFRPGTEAFF.

There are many counts of this clonotype. The V gene is TRBV24-1, the J gene TRBJ2-7; possibly TRBD1 or TRBD2 for D (5 bases each). V was clipped by 4 bases and J by 5 bases, with 11 bases between them. This CDR3 comprises 13 residues. CDR1 is KGHDR, CDR2 SFDVKD, per germline. The CDR3 protein is CATSDRWGNEQYF. DNA of the CDR3: TGTGCCACCAGTGACCGGTGGGGGAACGAGCAGTACTTC.

This clonotype has just a few counts. The chain carries TRBV7-8 and TRBJ2-5; possibly TRBD2 for D (5 bases). CDR3 length: 15 residues. With 3 bases removed from V and 5 bases from J, the gap between germline ends came to 16 bases. The V gene's germline CDR1 is SGHVS and CDR2 FQNEAQ. CDR3: CASSLFEAVLETQYF. The CDR3 bases are TGTGCCAGCAGCTTGTTTGAAGCGGTTCTCGAGACCCAGTACTTC.

There are many counts of this clonotype. The rearrangement links TRBV6-1 to TRBJ2-3; 8 nucleotides align to TRBD2. CDR1 and CDR2 from the germline V gene are MNHNS and SASEGT. The CDR3 length is 15 residues. With 3 bases clipped from V and 2 bases from J, the junction kept 4 bases outside the gene matches. CDR3 sequence (DNA): TGTGCCAGCAGTGATCGGACTAGCAACACAGATACGCAGTATTTT. This sequence encodes CASSDRTSNTDTQYF.

This clonotype came up a few times. V usage is TRBV7-6 and J usage is TRBJ2-1; D is ambiguous. The end of the DNA fits TRBJ2-7 better, so the J call may be wrong. This CDR3 is built from 12 residues. Germline assignment: CDR1 SGHVS and CDR2 FNYEAQ. This CDR3 reads CASSLLDYEQYF. The CDR3 bases are TGTGCCAGCAGCTTACTCGACTACGAGCAGTACTTC.

This clonotype was seen repeatedly, ten times or more. The gene calls are TRBV18 and TRBJ2-1; 8 bases match TRBD1. This CDR3 contains 15 residues. The germline V gene encodes CDR1 KGHSH and CDR2 LQKENI. With 1 base clipped from V and 3 bases from J, the junction kept 2 bases outside the gene matches. CDR3 amino acids: CASSPRGQGYNEQFF. In DNA form, the CDR3 reads TGTGCCAGCTCACCACGTGGACAGGGCTACAATGAGCAGTTCTTC. Based on the CDR3 plus reference TRBV18 and TRBJ2-1, the full variable domain is NAGVMQNPRHLVRRRGQEARLRCSPMKGHSHVYWYRQLPEEGLKFMVYLQKENIIDESGMPKERFSAEFPKEGPSILRIQQVVRGDSAAYFCASSPRGQGYNEQFFGPGTRLTVL.

The gene calls are TRBV19 and TRBJ2-6; TRBD2 matches at 7 bases. CDR3 length equals 15 residues. Germline CDR1 LNHDA, CDR2 SQIVND (reference sequence). V trimming: 11 bases; J trimming: 0 bases; junction bases outside the gene matches: 7. The CDR3 sequence is CAAGGRDSGANVLTF. Written as DNA, the CDR3 is TGTGCCGCCGGGGGGAGGGACTCTGGGGCCAACGTCCTGACTTTC.

By its share, this clonotype is medium-sized. V is TRBV6-1 and J is TRBJ1-4; perhaps TRBD1 as D (5 bases). This CDR3 has 16 residues. Germline values: CDR1 MNHNS, CDR2 SASEGT. The ends were cut back, 5 bases at V and 0 bases at J, with 13 bases in the middle. DNA for the CDR3: TGTGCCAGCAGTCTTCGCAGGGTTGCAACTAATGAAAAACTGTTTTTT. This translates into CASSLRRVATNEKLFF.

This clonotype was observed a few times. V gene TRBV7-6 combines with J gene TRBJ2-7; no definite D call. The end of the DNA fits TRBJ2-1 better, so the J call may be wrong. The CDR3 spans 12 residues. Germline CDR1 SGHVS, CDR2 FNYEAQ. This chain's CDR3 is CASSLAVSEQFF. DNA for the CDR3: TGTGCCAGCAGCTTAGCCGTTAGTGAGCAGTTCTTC.